This TCR beta chain was recovered during a study of kidney transplant recipient with SARS-CoV-2 infection. The CDR3 runs 14 residues. V dropped 0 bases and J dropped 8 bases, with 13 bases sitting between them. Looked up from germline, CDR1 is MNHNS and CDR2 is SASEGT. TCRdb independently ran MiXCR on the reads; one entry per CDR3 protein. The data show approximately 250,000 distinct CDR3 sequences, 29% seen once. Sequencing was performed on a blood sample, taken at baseline and between days 110 and 120 from a kidney transplant recipient. The chain joins TRBV6-1 to TRBJ1-2; no clear D. This TCR was recovered from a male patient in his thirties who had COVID-19 and was a kidney transplant recipient. Some T cells may be the graft donor's. This CDR3 is CASSEAGLTGGYTF. The DNA of the CDR3 is TGTGCCAGCAGTGAAGCCGGCCTAACTGGCGGCTACACCTTC.